A single sample gave rise to the 13 T cell receptor beta chains below, sequenced in a study of T-cell memory formation after mild COVID-19. In TCRdb, the 5' RACE reads were re-called with MiXCR into one record per CDR3 protein. Of about 210,000 distinct CDR3 sequences in the sample, approximately 10% were seen once. The material sequenced was PBMCs or a T cell subset sorted from them (not recorded which). These receptors all stem from a man between 18 and 29 years old who had mild COVID-19 (a few samples of this study predate the infection). Cell type and time point are not known.

This clonotype was seen many times. The V call is TRBV5-1, the J call TRBJ2-3; 8 nucleotides line up with TRBD2. V lost 4 bases to trimming and J lost 3 bases; unmatched junction nucleotides: 1. Per germline, CDR1 SGHRS and CDR2 YFSETQ. The CDR3 has 13 amino acids. The CDR3 spells CASSIAGTDTQYF. CDR3 DNA: TGCGCCAGCAGCATAGCGGGAACAGATACGCAGTATTTT.

The sample holds many counts of this clonotype. The chain links TRBV5-1 to TRBJ1-2, with 7 nucleotides matching TRBD1. V lost 4 bases to trimming and J lost 6 bases; unmatched junction nucleotides: 6. The germline CDR1 and CDR2 sequences are SGHRS and YFSETQ. The CDR3 has 13 amino acids. As DNA, the CDR3 is TGCGCCAGCAGCGCAGACAGGGTTGATGGCTACACCTTC. This translates into CASSADRVDGYTF.

This clonotype came up a few times. The chain couples TRBV30 to TRBJ2-6; D remains unclear. CDR3 length equals 15 residues. Trimming shortened V by 0 bases and J by 0 bases, and 6 bases separated the two germline ends. In germline, CDR1 is GTSNPN, CDR2 SVGIG (reference sequence). The CDR3 reads CAWSVLSSGANVLTF. CDR3 DNA: TGTGCCTGGAGTGTACTGAGCTCTGGGGCCAACGTCCTGACTTTC. Full variable domain (missing parts from reference TRBV30 and TRBJ2-6): SQTIHQWPATLVQPVGSPLSLECTVEGTSNPNLYWYRQAAGRGLQLLFYSVGIGQISSEVPQNLSASRPQDRQFILSSKKLLLSDSGFYLCAWSVLSSGANVLTFGAGSRLTVL.

In this sample, this clonotype turned up a few times. V and J are TRBV7-3 and TRBJ1-1; 8 bases match TRBD1. V shed 5 bases and J 5 bases; nucleotides not matched to a gene: 10. The V gene's germline CDR1 is SGHTA and CDR2 FQGTGA. The CDR3 contains 15 residues. For the CDR3, the DNA is TGTGCCAGCAGCGAGTATCAGGGGGCACGGACTGAAGCTTTCTTT. The encoded protein is CASSEYQGARTEAFF.

The rearrangement joins TRBV4-3 to TRBJ1-4; D may be TRBD1 (6 bases). The germline V and J ends were trimmed by 1 base and 4 bases, with 16 bases remaining between them. The CDR3 runs to 17 residues. Germline V gene data show CDR1 as LGHNA and CDR2 as YSLEER. The CDR3: CASSQGGQGLSNEKLFF. The CDR3 nucleotides read TGCGCCAGCAGCCAAGGGGGGCAGGGGCTGAGTAATGAAAAACTGTTTTTT.

The V call is TRBV6-6, the J call TRBJ2-5; 9 bases match TRBD1. This CDR3 region has 16 residues. CDR1 is MNHNY and CDR2 is SVGAGI in the germline V gene (reference sequence). V was clipped by 5 bases and J by 3 bases; unmatched bases: 10. The CDR3 protein is CASSRRQGDGEETQYF. The CDR3 DNA follows: TGTGCCAGCAGTCGTAGACAGGGGGATGGTGAAGAGACCCAGTACTTC.

The chain carries TRBV20-1 and TRBJ2-3; D may correspond to TRBD1 or TRBD2 (7 bases each). Germline CDR1 is DFQATT and CDR2 is SNEGSKA (reference sequence). The CDR3 extends over 16 amino acids. Trimming pared 6 bases from V and 0 bases from J, leaving 19 bases between. CDR3 sequence reads: CSASGTELTSTDTQYF. The CDR3 nucleotides read TGCAGTGCCAGCGGGACAGAGTTAACTAGCACAGATACGCAGTATTTT.

V gene TRBV7-8 combines with J gene TRBJ2-2; possible D gene TRBD1, 6 bases. The CDR3 covers 14 residues. V was trimmed by 4 bases and J by 5 bases, leaving 11 bases between them. CDR1 and CDR2 (germline): SGHVS, FQNEAQ. The CDR3 nucleotides are TGTGCCAGCAGCTCTTTACAGGGAACCGGGGAGCTGTTTTTT. This codes for CASSSLQGTGELFF.

This clonotype was seen a handful of times. The chain uses TRBV5-1 and TRBJ1-1; D gene ambiguous. The germline gives CDR1 SGHRS, CDR2 YFSETQ. Trimming left V 1 base short and J 2 bases short, with 9 bases between. This CDR3 comprises 14 residues. The CDR3 nucleotides read TGCGCCAGCAGCTTGCTCGACCATAACACTGAAGCTTTCTTT. This encodes CASSLLDHNTEAFF.

This clonotype came up a few times. This sequence joins TRBV6-5 and TRBJ1-5; no firm D call. This CDR3 is built from 15 residues. Trimming took 0 bases from V and 3 from J, leaving 9 bases between them. From germline, CDR1 is MNHEY and CDR2 SVGAGI. Here the CDR3 DNA reads TGTGCCAGCAGTTACTCGTTGAGGGCCAATCAGCCCCAGCATTTT. This translates into CASSYSLRANQPQHF.

This clonotype turned up a few times. The rearrangement joins TRBV5-1 to TRBJ2-5; D not certain. V lost 0 bases and J lost 1, with 4 bases in between. The CDR3 spans 13 residues. CDR1 SGHRS and CDR2 YFSETQ come from the germline V gene. This CDR3 is CASSLDTQETQYF. The CDR3 DNA follows: TGCGCCAGCAGCTTGGATACCCAAGAGACCCAGTACTTC. The variable domain in full, completed from reference TRBV5-1 and TRBJ2-5, reads KAGVTQTPRYLIKTRGQQVTLSCSPISGHRSVSWYQQTPGQGLQFLFEYFSETQRNKGNFPGRFSGRQFSNSRSEMNVSTLELGDSALYLCASSLDTQETQYFGPGTRLLVL.

This clonotype was found many times. This chain connects TRBV5-1 to TRBJ2-1, with 8 nucleotides matching TRBD2. The junction had 11 bases not matched to a gene; V was cut back by 8 bases and J by 4 bases. The length of the CDR3 is 15 residues. CDR1 SGHRS and CDR2 YFSETQ come from the germline V gene. The CDR3 protein is CASTPGGGTYNEQFF. The DNA of the CDR3 is TGCGCCAGTACACCCGGCGGGGGGACATACAATGAGCAGTTCTTC.

The gene calls are TRBV28 and TRBJ2-2; possibly TRBD2 for D (6 bases). V was cut by 2 bases and J by 4 bases, with 11 bases left in between. The germline V gene has CDR1 MDHEN and CDR2 SYDVKM. CDR3 length equals 15 residues. Here the CDR3 reads CASSLGGDRTGELFF. The CDR3 DNA reads TGTGCCAGCAGTTTAGGCGGGGACCGCACCGGGGAGCTGTTTTTT.